These 21 T cell receptor beta chains were all obtained from the same sample, sequenced in a study of T cell responses to AZD1222 COVID-19 vaccine. TCRdb's table, derived via immunoSEQ multiplex PCR, lists solely in-frame clones and lacks some. Found here are some 120,000 clones, over 90% of them singletons; the top ten hold around 7%. This material consisted of peripheral blood, taken on day 0 of AZD1222 vaccination. These receptors were obtained from an adult in good health.

This clone was seen only once. The V and J genes are TRBV2 and TRBJ2-7; D unclear. This CDR3 region has 12 residues. Trimming removed 3 bases at V and 6 bases at J, with 9 bases between. Germline values: CDR1 SNHLY, CDR2 FYNNEI. The CDR3 reads CASSDDGPEQYF. DNA for the CDR3: TGTGCCAGCAGTGACGACGGCCCCGAGCAGTACTTC. Combining the CDR3 with reference TRBV2 and TRBJ2-7 gives the whole variable domain EPEVTQTPSHQVTQMGQEVILRCVPISNHLYFYWYRQILGQKVEFLVSFYNNEISEKSEIFDDQFSVERPDGSNFTLKIRSTKLEDSAMYFCASSDDGPEQYFGPGTRLTVT.

The CDR3 region has the DNA TGTGCCAGCAGTTTTAGGTTAATGAGGGATGAGCAGTTCTTC. It translates to CASSFRLMRDEQFF. The chain employs TRBV28 and TRBJ2-1; a possible D gene is TRBD2 (5 bases). Looked up from germline, CDR1 is MDHEN and CDR2 is SYDVKM. V was shortened by 3 bases and J by 8 bases, with 14 bases between the two germline ends. This CDR3 has 14 residues.

The V and J genes are TRBV30 and TRBJ1-3; D is perhaps TRBD1 (6 bases). Germline CDR1 is GTSNPN and CDR2 is SVGIG (reference sequence). V lost 5 bases, J lost 1 base, and 6 bases lay in between. CDR3 size: 12 residues. The CDR3 DNA is TGTGCCTGGGGACAGTCTGGAAACACCATATATTTT. Translation: CAWGQSGNTIYF.

This sequence joins TRBV19 and TRBJ2-6; D perhaps matches TRBD2 (6 bases). CDR1 LNHDA and CDR2 SQIVND come from the germline V gene (reference sequence). The CDR3 has 19 amino acids. CDR3 residues: CTTTPEVAGSFSGANVLTF. CDR3 sequence (DNA): TGTACCACCACCCCTGAGGTTGCGGGAAGTTTCTCTGGGGCCAACGTCCTGACTTTC.

This clone is a singleton in its sample. The chain uses TRBV5-1 and TRBJ1-1; no definite D call. CDR1 is SGHRS, CDR2 YFSETQ, per germline. V was clipped by 4 bases and J by 1 base, with 14 bases between them. The CDR3 runs 15 residues. The CDR3 loop reads CASSSDGNPNTEAFF. CDR3 bases: TGCGCCAGCAGCAGCGACGGGAACCCGAACACTGAAGCTTTCTTT.

The chain carries TRBV7-9 and TRBJ2-7, with D unresolved. Germline-derived CDR1 and CDR2 are SEHNR and FQNEAQ (reference sequence). The CDR3 contains 11 residues. The V gene lost 3 bases and the J gene lost 0 bases, with 0 bases spanning the gap. CDR3 in DNA: TGTGCCAGCAGCTTCTCCTACGAGCAGTACTTC. Amino acids: CASSFSYEQYF.

V usage is TRBV30 and J usage is TRBJ2-1, with TRBD2 identical over 7 bases. This CDR3 is 13 amino acids long. The V and J ends lost 2 bases and 9 bases, in that order; junction bases with no gene match: 7. Germline values: CDR1 GTSNPN, CDR2 SVGIG (reference sequence). CDR3 amino acids: CAWSSGEGLEQFF. The CDR3 nucleotides read TGTGCCTGGAGTTCGGGGGAGGGGCTTGAGCAGTTCTTC.

This chain links TRBV19 with TRBJ2-7; 10 positions agree with TRBD2. Germline CDR1 is LNHDA and CDR2 is SQIVND (reference sequence). This CDR3 is built from 15 residues. V gave up 7 bases and J gave up 2 bases; unmatched junction bases: 8. Here the CDR3 reads CASTPSGTSAYEQYF. CDR3 nucleotide sequence: TGTGCCAGTACCCCATCAGGGACTAGCGCCTACGAGCAGTACTTC.

This chain uses TRBV5-1 with TRBJ1-1, with 8 positions matching TRBD1. The germline gives CDR1 SGHRS, CDR2 YFSETQ. The junction had 13 bases not matched to a gene; V was cut back by 5 bases and J by 1 base. CDR3 length: 17 amino acids. CDR3 DNA sequence: TGCGCCAGCAGACCCCAACCAGGGGGCGCGAGGAACACTGAAGCTTTCTTT. Its protein product is CASRPQPGGARNTEAFF.

The rearrangement links TRBV25-1 to TRBJ1-1; maybe TRBD1 (5 bases). The germline gives CDR1 MGHDK, CDR2 SYGVNS. The ends were cut back, 6 bases at V and 1 base at J, with 12 bases in the middle. The CDR3 contains 14 residues. The DNA for the CDR3 is TGTGCCAGCAGCCCAAGACAGACGAACACTGAAGCTTTCTTT. It encodes CASSPRQTNTEAFF.

This clone appeared once. This chain uses TRBV28 with TRBJ1-1; unclear D gene. The V end was cut by 5 bases, the J end by 0 bases, with 28 bases between. Germline V gives CDR1 MDHEN, CDR2 SYDVKM. The CDR3 length is 20 residues. The CDR3 DNA reads TGTGCCAGCAGTCAACGCAGCAAACCCTTTCGGGTAGCGATGAACACTGAAGCTTTCTTT. Encoded protein: CASSQRSKPFRVAMNTEAFF.

The rearrangement joins TRBV28 to TRBJ1-2, with D possibly being TRBD1 (6 bases). CDR3 length: 11 amino acids. The V gene's germline CDR1 is MDHEN and CDR2 SYDVKM. Trimming removed 10 bases at V and 3 bases at J, with 9 bases between. Written as DNA, the CDR3 is TGTGCCACGGGGACATACTATGGCTACACCTTC. As protein: CATGTYYGYTF.

V gene TRBV6-5 combines with J gene TRBJ1-1; no definite D call. V was pared by 5 bases and J by 1 base, with 8 bases between. CDR1 and CDR2 (germline): MNHEY, SVGAGI. This CDR3 region has 13 residues. CDR3 coding DNA: TGTGCCAGCAGTATCACAGAGAACACTGAAGCTTTCTTT. It codes for CASSITENTEAFF.

The rearrangement joins TRBV7-9 to TRBJ1-6, with no clear D. The germline V gene encodes CDR1 SEHNR and CDR2 FQNEAQ (reference sequence). This CDR3 region has 16 residues. Trimming cost V 4 bases and J 8 bases, with 18 bases left between them. CDR3 sequence reads: CASSSSRAAMDSPLHF. CDR3 bases: TGTGCCAGCAGCTCTTCTAGGGCGGCGATGGATTCACCCCTCCACTTT.

This rearrangement joins TRBV29-1 to TRBJ2-2; TRBD2 aligns across 8 bases. The CDR3 has 14 amino acids. Losses at the gene ends were 2 bases for V and 2 bases for J; bases not matched to a gene: 1. Germline V gene data show CDR1 as SQVTM and CDR2 as ANQGSEA. CDR3 DNA sequence: TGCAGCGTTGAAAGCGGGAGAAACACCGGGGAGCTGTTTTTT. As protein: CSVESGRNTGELFF.

V is TRBV4-3 and J is TRBJ2-7; D is ambiguous. The V gene's germline CDR1 is LGHNA and CDR2 YSLEER. The CDR3 runs 15 residues. Trimming left V 1 base short and J 1 base short, with 11 bases between. CDR3: CASSQGTHSSYEQYF. The DNA of the CDR3 is TGCGCCAGCAGCCAAGGCACCCACTCGTCCTACGAGCAGTACTTC.

V is TRBV3-1 (or the pseudogene TRBV3-2) and J is TRBJ2-7, with D unclear. The CDR3 extends over 11 amino acids. Per germline, CDR1 LGHDT and CDR2 YNNKEL (reference sequence). The V gene lost 1 base and the J gene lost 2 bases, with 0 bases spanning the gap. CDR3 sequence reads: CASSQAYEQYF. CDR3 DNA: TGTGCCAGCAGCCAAGCCTACGAGCAGTACTTC.

J is TRBJ2-7 and V is TRBV10-3; 13 nucleotides match TRBD2. CDR1 is ENHRY, CDR2 SYGVKD, per germline. This CDR3 has 15 residues. Trimming took 6 bases from V and 5 from J; bases not matched to a gene: 7. CDR3 sequence: CAIRRTSGSYDEQYF. The CDR3 DNA reads TGTGCCATCAGGCGGACTAGCGGGAGTTACGACGAGCAGTACTTC.

The chain has TRBV9 and TRBJ2-7; 7 bases line up with TRBD2. CDR1 is SGDLS, CDR2 YYNGEE, per germline. The V and J ends lost 2 bases and 1 base, in that order; junction bases with no gene match: 3. This CDR3 region has 14 residues. In DNA form, the CDR3 reads TGTGCCAGCAGCGTGACTAGCAGATCCTACGAGCAGTACTTC. Protein sequence: CASSVTSRSYEQYF.

The rearrangement links TRBV5-6 to TRBJ1-1; 7 nucleotides align to TRBD1. Per germline, CDR1 SGHDT and CDR2 YYEEEE. The junction had 9 bases not matched to a gene; V was cut back by 0 bases and J by 4 bases. There are 16 residues in the CDR3. DNA for the CDR3: TGTGCCAGCAGCTTGGAGGGTTGGCAGGGGGGCACTGAAGCTTTCTTT. This translates into CASSLEGWQGGTEAFF.

The rearrangement uses TRBV9 and TRBJ2-7, with D possibly TRBD1 on 6 matching bases. Germline V gene sequence: CDR1 SGDLS, CDR2 YYNGEE. There are 14 residues in the CDR3. V shed 0 bases and J shed 1 base, with 8 bases lying between them. The CDR3 DNA follows: TGTGCCAGCAGCGTAGCGACAGGTTCCTACGAGCAGTACTTC. It translates to CASSVATGSYEQYF. The complete variable domain, with remaining parts taken from reference TRBV9 and TRBJ2-7, reads DSGVTQTPKHLITATGQRVTLRCSPRSGDLSVYWYQQSLDQGLQFLIQYYNGEERAKGNILERFSAQQFPDLHSELNLSSLELGDSALYFCASSVATGSYEQYFGPGTRLTVT.